The present T cell receptor beta chain was sequenced within a study of CD4 and CD8 cells across lung adenocarcinoma regions. Note on this clonotype: Relative to the germline gene, one junction end is altered; a read error may explain this.

TCRdb analysed the PCR reads with MiXCR anew, one entry per CDR3 protein. The data contain just over 20,000 distinct CDR3 sequences, about 53% of them singletons. Localized lung adenocarcinoma, a non-small cell lung cancer, affected the donors. Germline loops: CDR1 MNHEY, CDR2 SVGEGT. The CDR3 spans 14 residues. The sequence derives from a female donor with lung adenocarcinoma. The CD4 and CD8 labels of this study may be unreliable. The chain joins TRBV6-2 or TRBV6-3 to TRBJ2-3; D is perhaps TRBD1 (5 bases). The end of the DNA is better explained by TRBJ2-1, so the J call may be wrong. What was sequenced was CD8+ T cells from the center of a lung tumor. CDR3 amino acids: CLSTPLVLTGAQFF. The CDR3, as DNA: TGCCTGAGCACCCCTCTTGTGCTAACAGGTGCGCAGTTCTTC.